These 8 T cell receptor beta chains came from one sample sequenced in a study of T cells in Graves' hyperthyroidism and ophthalmopathy. Amplification targeted TCR beta CDR3 regions from RNA transcripts. First-round RT-PCR targeting the TCR CDR3 was performed with the HTBI primer set. A single record per CDR3 protein comes from TCRdb applying MiXCR to the multiplex PCR reads. The data contain about 760,000 distinct CDR3 sequences, 35% of them seen just once; the ten biggest clones take up 30% to 40%. Sequencing input: blood. These receptors originate from a woman aged 40 to 50 with Graves' hyperthyroidism.

On this clonotype itself: It is unclear where the CDR3 begins or ends on the DNA, so no DNA is shown, and the CDR3 is as TCRdb lists it. The chain has TRBV12-3 or TRBV12-4 and TRBJ1-3; the D call TRBD1 from the table was never checked on the DNA. The CDR3 region is 16 residues in length, termini included. The CDR3 region is CASSSGQGAAGNTIYF.

The chain has TRBV7-9 and TRBJ2-2, with D possibly being TRBD1 (6 bases). Germline CDR1 is SEHNR and CDR2 is FQNEAQ (reference sequence). V dropped 7 bases and J dropped 2 bases, with 14 bases sitting between them. The CDR3 length is 15 residues. CDR3 protein: CASKWGQKNTGELFF. The CDR3 bases are TGTGCCAGCAAGTGGGGGCAGAAAAACACCGGGGAGCTGTTTTTT. Looking up the rest from reference TRBV7-9 and TRBJ2-2 gives the full variable domain: DTGVSQNPRHKITKRGQNVTFRCDPISEHNRLYWYRQTLGQGPEFLTYFQNEAQLEKSRLLSDRFSAERPKGSFSTLEIQRTEQGDSAMYLCASKWGQKNTGELFFGEGSRLTVL.

The gene calls are TRBV7-6 and TRBJ1-4, with TRBD1 identical over 9 bases. The length of the CDR3 is 14 residues. With V trimmed by 8 bases and J by 7 bases, 8 bases remained unmatched. From germline, CDR1 is SGHVS and CDR2 FNYEAQ. This CDR3 is CASSPNRGPEKLFF. CDR3 bases: TGTGCCAGCTCACCAAACAGGGGGCCTGAAAAACTGTTTTTT.

CDR3 loop: CASRPSGGQQETQYF. The CDR3 DNA is TGTGCCAGCAGACCTAGCGGGGGCCAACAAGAGACCCAGTACTTC. The V call is TRBV6-5, the J call TRBJ2-5; 10 nucleotides match TRBD2. There are 15 residues in the CDR3. The ends lost 6 bases at V and 2 bases at J; junction bases unmatched: 6. CDR1 is MNHEY and CDR2 is SVGAGI in the germline V gene.

V gene TRBV5-5 combines with J gene TRBJ1-5, with a tentative D call TRBD1 (5 bases). The CDR3 length is 15 residues. The germline gives CDR1 SGHKS, CDR2 YYEKEE (reference sequence). The germline V and J ends were trimmed by 0 bases and 6 bases, with 13 bases remaining between them. The CDR3 loop reads CASSLVQGGGQPQHF. Here the CDR3 DNA reads TGTGCCAGCAGCTTGGTTCAGGGTGGCGGTCAGCCCCAGCATTTT. Full variable domain (outside the CDR3, taken from reference TRBV5-5 and TRBJ1-5): DAGVTQSPTHLIKTRGQQVTLRCSPISGHKSVSWYQQVLGQGPQFIFQYYEKEERGRGNFPDRFSARQFPNYSSELNVNALLLGDSALYLCASSLVQGGGQPQHFGDGTRLSIL.

The chain joins TRBV7-2 to TRBJ2-2, with 8 positions matching TRBD2. CDR3 size: 15 residues. V shed 5 bases, J shed 7 bases, and the junction held 9 bases outside the gene matches. The V gene's germline CDR1 is SGHTA and CDR2 FQGNSA. CDR3 residues: CASSITAGTSGELFF. CDR3 DNA: TGTGCCAGCAGCATCACGGCCGGGACTAGCGGGGAGCTGTTTTTT.

V and J are TRBV6-2 or TRBV6-3 and TRBJ1-2; D gene ambiguous. The V and J ends lost 6 bases and 4 bases respectively, with 18 bases between them. Germline CDR1 and CDR2: MNHEY and SVGEGT. The CDR3 length is 15 residues. The CDR3 sequence is CASRWGGLTSYGYTF. The CDR3 DNA reads as TGTGCCAGCAGGTGGGGAGGACTAACCTCCTATGGCTACACCTTC.

This clonotype was seen a handful of times. CDR3 residues: CSARDPNGELFF. CDR3 in DNA: TGCAGTGCTAGAGACCCCAACGGGGAGCTGTTTTTT. The chain links TRBV20-1 to TRBJ2-2; D is unresolved. V lost 0 bases and J 7 bases, leaving 6 bases between the germline ends. CDR1 and CDR2 (germline): DFQATT, SNEGSKA (reference sequence). The CDR3 extends over 12 amino acids.